The next 5 T cell receptor beta chains were all read from a single sample in a study of T cell responses to AZD1222 COVID-19 vaccine. Sequencing was performed with immunoSEQ multiplex PCR; in TCRdb, only in-frame clones are kept and a portion is missing. The sample has some 98,000 clones, about nine tenths seen once. Sample: peripheral blood, taken 28 days after the second AZD1222 dose. The receptors shown here come from an adult who received the AZD1222 COVID-19 vaccine.

The chain links TRBV6-1 to TRBJ2-1, with 9 bases matching TRBD2. This CDR3 is 17 amino acids long. Trimming at V came to 0 bases and at J to 5 bases, leaving 8 bases not matched to a gene. Germline values: CDR1 MNHNS, CDR2 SASEGT. The CDR3 sequence: CASSEARASGANNEQFF. CDR3 DNA sequence: TGTGCCAGCAGTGAAGCTCGGGCTAGCGGGGCCAACAATGAGCAGTTCTTC.

V is TRBV4-1 and J is TRBJ2-3, with a weak D call TRBD1 (5 bases). The V end was cut by 3 bases, the J end by 0 bases, with 13 bases between. CDR3 length equals 16 residues. Germline V gene lookup returns CDR1 MGHRA and CDR2 YSYEKL. The CDR3 spells CASSHLQAPSTDTQYF. CDR3 bases: TGCGCCAGCAGCCATTTACAGGCGCCTAGCACAGATACGCAGTATTTT.

CDR3 coding DNA: TGTGCCAGCAGCGTAGAAGGGATCAATTCACCCCTCCACTTT. It yields the protein CASSVEGINSPLHF. The chain links TRBV9 to TRBJ1-6; D is undetermined. CDR1 SGDLS and CDR2 YYNGEE come from the germline V gene. This CDR3 region has 14 residues. V gave up 0 bases and J gave up 7 bases, with 8 bases separating them.

This chain joins TRBV5-1 and TRBJ2-3, with 8 bases that match TRBD1. Germline loops: CDR1 SGHRS, CDR2 YFSETQ. The J segment lost 2 bases and the V segment lost 7 bases, leaving 6 bases of the junction unmatched. There are 14 residues in the CDR3. For the CDR3, the DNA is TGCGCCAGCTGGCCGGGACAGGACACAGATACGCAGTATTTT. This encodes CASWPGQDTDTQYF.

This chain joins TRBV12-3 or TRBV12-4 and TRBJ1-5; D is unclear. The CDR3 extends over 12 amino acids. The V end was cut by 6 bases, the J end by 3 bases, with 6 bases between. The CDR3, as DNA: TGTGCCAGCAGGAACGCCAATCAGCCCCAGCATTTT. Its protein is CASRNANQPQHF.